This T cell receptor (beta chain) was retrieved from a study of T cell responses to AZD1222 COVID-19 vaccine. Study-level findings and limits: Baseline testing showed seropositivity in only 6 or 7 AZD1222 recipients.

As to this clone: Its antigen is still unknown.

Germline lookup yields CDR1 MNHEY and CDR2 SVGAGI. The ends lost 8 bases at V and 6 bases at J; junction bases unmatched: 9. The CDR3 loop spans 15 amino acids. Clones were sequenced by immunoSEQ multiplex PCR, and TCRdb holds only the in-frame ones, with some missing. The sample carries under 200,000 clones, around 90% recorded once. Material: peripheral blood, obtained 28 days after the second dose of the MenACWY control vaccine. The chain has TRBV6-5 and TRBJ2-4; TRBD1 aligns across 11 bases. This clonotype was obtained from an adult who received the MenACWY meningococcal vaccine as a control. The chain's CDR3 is CASGGQGAFGNIQYF. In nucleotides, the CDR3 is TGTGCCAGCGGAGGACAGGGGGCGTTTGGAAACATTCAGTACTTC.